What follows are 3 T cell receptor beta chains derived from one specimen sequenced in a study of T cell changes during pregnancy in multiple sclerosis (dated by TCRdb to the late 2010s). Library construction relied on the immunoSEQ multiplex PCR assay. Held by TCRdb, this immuneACCESS table contains in-frame sequences only and omits some clones. Under half of the omission traces to an unresolved V gene where checked; the cause of the rest is unknown. The sample table records roughly 100,000 clones; 92% of these occur just once. 0.75% to 0.95% of the sample goes to the ten largest clones. This specimen was peripheral blood, taken after pregnancy. The receptors derive from a female donor with multiple sclerosis, enrolled in a pregnancy study.

The chain uses TRBV11-1 and TRBJ1-1; no reliable D call. CDR3 length: 16 residues. V dropped 2 bases and J dropped 3 bases, with 16 bases sitting between them. CDR1 and CDR2 from the germline V gene are SGHAT and FQDESV (reference sequence). The CDR3 coding sequence is TGTGCCAGCAGCTTATCTTTTGGAGTTTGGGACACTGAAGCTTTCTTT. Amino acids: CASSLSFGVWDTEAFF.

V usage is TRBV7-9 and J usage is TRBJ2-7; perhaps TRBD1 as D (5 bases). V lost 5 bases, J lost 6 bases, and 11 bases lay in between. Germline V gene sequence: CDR1 SEHNR, CDR2 FQNEAQ (reference sequence). This CDR3 spans 12 amino acids. CDR3 sequence (DNA): TGTGCCAGCAGCCGCAGGGCTGGCGAGCAGTACTTC. It codes for CASSRRAGEQYF.

There are a few counts of this clone. The chain joins TRBV7-9 to TRBJ2-5; D remains ambiguous. Trimming removed 2 bases at V and 5 bases at J, with 6 bases between. This CDR3 contains 12 residues. CDR1 is SEHNR and CDR2 is FQNEAQ in the germline V gene (reference sequence). The CDR3, as DNA: TGTGCCAGCAGCTTAACGGAGGAGACCCAGTACTTC. It translates to CASSLTEETQYF.